This T cell receptor beta chain was retrieved from a study of human T cells and chemical hapten exposure. Described time point: patch test 3, about 24 weeks after DPC sensitization. Treatment described: therapeutic diphenylcyclopropenone sensitization with weekly scalp DPC. The authors extracted total RNA from unfractionated whole blood. Unique molecular identifiers were attached to individual cDNA molecules within the library. TCRdb redid the calling of the RACE reads with MiXCR, one entry per CDR3 protein. Here the sample spans about 200,000 distinct CDR3 sequences, about 25% being singletons. This clonotype was observed a few times. Germline V gene lookup returns CDR1 DFQATT and CDR2 SNEGSKA (reference sequence). Trimming took 2 bases from V and 3 from J; bases not matched to a gene: 1. The CDR3 contains 13 residues.

The chain carries TRBV20-1 and TRBJ1-5, with 7 bases fitting TRBD1. The sequence derives from a woman aged 40 to 50 with alopecia areata. Some clones in this sample may be carry-over from other donors' samples. The sequenced sample was whole blood, obtained in connection with sensitization to the hapten diphenylcyclopropenone (DPC). CDR3 sequence reads: CSARQGVNQPQHF. As DNA, the CDR3 is TGCAGTGCTAGACAGGGGGTCAATCAGCCCCAGCATTTT.